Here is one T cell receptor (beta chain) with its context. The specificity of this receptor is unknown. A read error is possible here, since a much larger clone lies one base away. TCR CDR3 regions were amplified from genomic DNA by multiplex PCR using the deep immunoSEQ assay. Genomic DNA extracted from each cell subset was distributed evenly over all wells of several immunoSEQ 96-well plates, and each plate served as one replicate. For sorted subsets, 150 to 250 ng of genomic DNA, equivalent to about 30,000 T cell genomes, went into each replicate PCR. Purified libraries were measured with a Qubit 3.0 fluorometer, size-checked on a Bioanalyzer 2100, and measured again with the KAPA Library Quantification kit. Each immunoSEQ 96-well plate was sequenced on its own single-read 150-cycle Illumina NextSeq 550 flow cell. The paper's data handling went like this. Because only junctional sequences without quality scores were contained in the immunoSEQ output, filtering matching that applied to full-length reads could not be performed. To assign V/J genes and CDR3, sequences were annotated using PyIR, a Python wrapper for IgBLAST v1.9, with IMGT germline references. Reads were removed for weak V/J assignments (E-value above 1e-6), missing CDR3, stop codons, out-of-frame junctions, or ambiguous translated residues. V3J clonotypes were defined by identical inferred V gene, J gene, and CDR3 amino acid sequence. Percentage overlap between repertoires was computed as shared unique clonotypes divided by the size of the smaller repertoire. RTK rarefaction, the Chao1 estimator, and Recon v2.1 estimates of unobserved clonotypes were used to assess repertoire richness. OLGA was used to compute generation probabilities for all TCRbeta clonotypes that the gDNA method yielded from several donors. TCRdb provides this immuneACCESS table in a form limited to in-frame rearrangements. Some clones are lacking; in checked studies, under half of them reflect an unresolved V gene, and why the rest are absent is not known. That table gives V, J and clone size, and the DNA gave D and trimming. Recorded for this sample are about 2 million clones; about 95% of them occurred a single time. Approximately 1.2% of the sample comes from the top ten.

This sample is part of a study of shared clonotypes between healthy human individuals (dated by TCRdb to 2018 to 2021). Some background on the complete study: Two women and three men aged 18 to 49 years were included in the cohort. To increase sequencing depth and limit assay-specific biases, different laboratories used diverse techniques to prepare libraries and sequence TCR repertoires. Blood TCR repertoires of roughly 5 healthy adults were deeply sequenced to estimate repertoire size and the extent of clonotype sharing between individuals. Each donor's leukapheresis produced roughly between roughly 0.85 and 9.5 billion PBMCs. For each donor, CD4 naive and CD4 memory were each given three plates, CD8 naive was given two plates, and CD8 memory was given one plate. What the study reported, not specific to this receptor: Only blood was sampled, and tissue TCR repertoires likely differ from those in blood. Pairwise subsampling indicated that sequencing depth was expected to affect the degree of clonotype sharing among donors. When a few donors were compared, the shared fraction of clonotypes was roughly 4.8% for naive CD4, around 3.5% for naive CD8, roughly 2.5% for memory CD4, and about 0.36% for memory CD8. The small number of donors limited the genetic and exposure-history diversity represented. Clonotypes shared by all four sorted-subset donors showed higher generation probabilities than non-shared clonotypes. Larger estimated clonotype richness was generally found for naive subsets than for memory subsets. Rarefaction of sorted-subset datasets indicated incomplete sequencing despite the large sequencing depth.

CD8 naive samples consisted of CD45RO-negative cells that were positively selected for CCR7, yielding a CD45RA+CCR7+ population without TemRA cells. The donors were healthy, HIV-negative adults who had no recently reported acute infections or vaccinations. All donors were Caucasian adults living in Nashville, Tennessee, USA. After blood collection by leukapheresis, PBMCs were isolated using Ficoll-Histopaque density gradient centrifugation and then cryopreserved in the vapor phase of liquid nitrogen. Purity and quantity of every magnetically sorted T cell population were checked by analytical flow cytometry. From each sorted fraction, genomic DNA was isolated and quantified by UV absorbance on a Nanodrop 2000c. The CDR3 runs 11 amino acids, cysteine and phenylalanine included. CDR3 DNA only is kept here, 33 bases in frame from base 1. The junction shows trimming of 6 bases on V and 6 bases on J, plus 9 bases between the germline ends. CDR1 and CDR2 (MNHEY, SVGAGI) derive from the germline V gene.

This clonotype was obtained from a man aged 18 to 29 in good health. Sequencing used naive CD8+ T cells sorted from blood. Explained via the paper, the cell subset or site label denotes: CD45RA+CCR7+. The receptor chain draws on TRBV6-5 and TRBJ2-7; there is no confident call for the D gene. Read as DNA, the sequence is TGTGCCAGCAGCTTAGGGTTCGAGCAGTACTTC. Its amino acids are CASSLGFEQYF.